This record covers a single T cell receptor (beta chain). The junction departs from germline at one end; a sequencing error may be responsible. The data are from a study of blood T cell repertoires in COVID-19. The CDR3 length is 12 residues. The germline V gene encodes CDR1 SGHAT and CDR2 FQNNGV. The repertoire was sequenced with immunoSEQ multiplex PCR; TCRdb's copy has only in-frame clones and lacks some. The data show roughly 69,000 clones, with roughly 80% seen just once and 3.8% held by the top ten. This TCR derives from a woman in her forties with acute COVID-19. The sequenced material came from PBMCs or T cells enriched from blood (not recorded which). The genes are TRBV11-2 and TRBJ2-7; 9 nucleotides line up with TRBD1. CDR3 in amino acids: CASSGRGQGPHF. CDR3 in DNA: TGTGCCAGCAGCGGGCGGGGACAGGGCCCGCACTTC.